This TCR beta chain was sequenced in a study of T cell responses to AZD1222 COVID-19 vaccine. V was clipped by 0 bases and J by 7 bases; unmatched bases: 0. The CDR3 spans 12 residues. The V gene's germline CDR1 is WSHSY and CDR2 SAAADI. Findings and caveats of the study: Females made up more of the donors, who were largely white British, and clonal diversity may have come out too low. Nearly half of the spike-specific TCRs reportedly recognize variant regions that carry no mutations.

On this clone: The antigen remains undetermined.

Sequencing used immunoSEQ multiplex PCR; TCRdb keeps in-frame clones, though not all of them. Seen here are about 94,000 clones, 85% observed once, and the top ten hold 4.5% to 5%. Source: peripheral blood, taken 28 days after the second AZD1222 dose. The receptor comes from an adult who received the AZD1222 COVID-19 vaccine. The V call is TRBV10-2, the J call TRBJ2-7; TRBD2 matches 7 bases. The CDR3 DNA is TGCGCCAGCAGTGAGTCAGCGGGAGAGCAGTACTTC. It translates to CASSESAGEQYF.